Listed below are T cell receptor beta chains from one sample, sequenced in a study of human T cells and chemical hapten exposure. Each CDR3 protein gets one entry after TCRdb re-called the RACE reads with MiXCR. The top ten clones hold around 4.3% of a sample with under 65,000 distinct CDR3 sequences, approximately 9.1% of them seen once. The specimen was whole blood, collected in connection with sensitization to the hapten diphenylcyclopropenone (DPC). These receptors all come from a woman between 45 and 60 years old with alopecia areata. Some clones in this sample may be carry-over from other donors' samples. The conserved cysteine and the conserved F or W are not part of the CDR3 here. The size of a clone is reported for some rows only, either as once, few or many, or as a class for expanded clones.

>TRBJ1-1|many|TRBV11-2
ASSLEGRSTEAF
>TRBJ2-7|many|TRBV29-1
SVAGPVSYEQY
>TRBJ2-1|many|TRBV11-2
ASKGLAGDWAYNEQF
>TRBJ1-1|many|TRBV30
AWSTREQGGTEAF
>TRBJ2-1|many|TRBV5-1
ASSLGPDNNEQF
>TRBJ1-1|-|TRBV11-3
ASSPGRTEAF
>TRBJ2-1|-|TRBV29-1
SAGAWGTSGYNEQF
>TRBJ1-6|many|TRBV28
ASNQLTNSPLH
>TRBJ2-2|many|TRBV20-1
SARVAGGPDTGELF
>TRBJ1-1|many|TRBV7-9
ASSSNIGTEAF
>TRBJ2-1|many|TRBV5-1
ASSLGTEYNEQF
>TRBJ2-1|few|TRBV3-1
ASSPRGQGHNEQF
>TRBJ2-1|many|TRBV12-2
ASRFFPPGLVYRSSYNEQF
>TRBJ2-2|many|TRBV6-5
ASRLRLADNTGELF
>TRBJ2-3|many|TRBV11-2
ASSRGGGKADTQY
>TRBJ2-7|medium-sized|TRBV24-1
ATSDLPAAESSSYEQY
>TRBJ2-7|few|TRBV6-6
ASVGAATYEQY
>TRBJ2-5|many|TRBV20-1
SADGASGSQETQY